Presented here are 25 T cell receptor beta chains from one specimen sequenced in a study of blood T cell repertoires in COVID-19. Produced via immunoSEQ multiplex PCR; TCRdb's table is partial and in-frame only. Altogether 220,000 or so clones are present, under 90% being singletons, with the ten largest covering more than 3%. The sample consisted of PBMCs or T cells enriched from blood (not recorded which). The receptors were gathered from a woman aged 55-69 years who had recovered from COVID-19.

The chain uses TRBV6-5 and TRBJ1-5; TRBD1 might be the D (6 bases). This CDR3 contains 14 residues. Germline CDR1 and CDR2: MNHEY and SVGAGI. The germline V and J ends were trimmed by 6 bases and 4 bases, with 13 bases remaining between them. CDR3 sequence: CASSLFQGNQPQHF. CDR3 in DNA: TGTGCCAGCAGCCTATTCCAGGGGAATCAGCCCCAGCATTTT.

This chain uses TRBV4-2 with TRBJ1-2, with D tentatively TRBD1 (6 bases). Trimming removed 2 bases from V and 0 bases from J, with 7 bases in between. This CDR3 comprises 14 residues. The germline V gene encodes CDR1 LGHNA and CDR2 YNFKEQ. The CDR3 loop is CASSQNRANYGYTF. DNA of the CDR3: TGTGCCAGCAGCCAAAACAGGGCTAACTATGGCTACACCTTC.

The V and J genes are TRBV5-1 and TRBJ2-1; 13 bases fit TRBD2. The ends lost 4 bases at V and 10 bases at J; junction bases unmatched: 8. The CDR3 has 15 residues. Germline loops: CDR1 SGHRS, CDR2 YFSETQ. The CDR3 DNA reads TGCGCCAGCAGCGAAAGACTAGCGGGAGGATCCGAGCAGTTCTTC. Translating gives CASSERLAGGSEQFF. The full variable domain, its missing parts supplied by reference TRBV5-1 and TRBJ2-1, is KAGVTQTPRYLIKTRGQQVTLSCSPISGHRSVSWYQQTPGQGLQFLFEYFSETQRNKGNFPGRFSGRQFSNSRSEMNVSTLELGDSALYLCASSERLAGGSEQFFGPGTRLTVL.

The table lists this clone with a count of one. The chain joins TRBV7-9 to TRBJ2-2, with a tentative D call TRBD1 (6 bases). Germline CDR1 SEHNR, CDR2 FQNEAQ (reference sequence). The CDR3 totals 15 residues. Trimming stripped 3 bases from V and 7 bases from J, with 15 bases between. The CDR3 here is CASSLSGTWDGELFF. DNA of the CDR3: TGTGCCAGCAGCTTGTCCGGGACATGGGACGGGGAGCTGTTTTTT.

A note on this clone: Compared with germline, one end of the junction differs, possibly owing to a read error. Here the CDR3 reads CASIEDSDLYGYTF. The DNA for the CDR3 is TGTGCCAGCATTGAAGACAGTGACCTCTATGGCTACACCTTC. The chain uses TRBV6-1 and TRBJ1-2; D may be TRBD1 (5 bases). This CDR3 comprises 14 residues. Germline lookup yields CDR1 MNHNS and CDR2 SASEGT.

The table lists this clone with a count of one. This rearrangement joins TRBV7-2 to TRBJ1-6, with a possible D match to TRBD1 (5 bases). Trimming took off 1 base at V and 7 bases at J, with 5 bases between the two ends. The CDR3 contains 13 residues. CDR1 is SGHTA and CDR2 is FQGNSA in the germline V gene. CDR3 DNA sequence: TGTGCCAGCAGCTTAGAGGGGAATTCACCCCTCCACTTT. It translates to CASSLEGNSPLHF.

The chain employs TRBV7-9 and TRBJ2-7, with TRBD1 identical over 9 bases. V was pared by 4 bases and J by 1 base, with 2 bases of the junction left unmatched. Germline values: CDR1 SEHNR, CDR2 FQNEAQ (reference sequence). The CDR3 is 14 residues long. CDR3 region: CASSWTGESYEQYF. CDR3 sequence (DNA): TGTGCCAGCAGCTGGACAGGGGAATCCTACGAGCAGTACTTC.

This clone was counted a single time. V usage is TRBV10-2 and J usage is TRBJ2-2, with D possibly matching TRBD2 (5 bases). Germline CDR1 reads WSHSY; CDR2 reads SAAADI. CDR3 length: 17 residues. Trimming removed 0 bases at V and 1 base at J, with 12 bases between. In DNA, the CDR3 is TGCGCCAGCAGTGAGTCGGACGGGAAGGTGAACACCGGGGAGCTGTTTTTT. Protein product: CASSESDGKVNTGELFF.

This clone was recorded once. The genes are TRBV4-2 and TRBJ2-6, with 7 nucleotides matching TRBD1. With 8 bases clipped from V and 0 bases from J, the junction kept 16 bases outside the gene matches. The CDR3 has 19 amino acids. Germline CDR1 reads LGHNA; CDR2 reads YNFKEQ. CDR3 sequence (DNA): TGTGCCAGCCTAGGGGGCCCGGGACAGTCCGCCTCTGGGGCCAACGTCCTGACTTTC. It translates to CASLGGPGQSASGANVLTF.

The chain is built from TRBV7-9 and TRBJ2-5; 14 positions match TRBD2. V dropped 1 base and J dropped 0; count of bases not matched to a gene: 4. There are 18 residues in the CDR3. Germline CDR1 is SEHNR and CDR2 is FQNEAQ (reference sequence). CDR3 nucleotides: TGTGCCAGCAGCTTAGGAGGACTAGCGGGGGGCAACCAAGAGACCCAGTACTTC. This encodes CASSLGGLAGGNQETQYF.

V and J are TRBV19 and TRBJ1-2, with unresolved D. The CDR3 extends over 14 amino acids. Germline CDR1 reads LNHDA; CDR2 reads SQIVND (reference sequence). The V gene lost 3 bases and the J gene lost 3 bases, with 11 bases spanning the gap. CDR3 nucleotides: TGTGCCAGTAGTATCGCCGGGGAGGACTATGGCTACACCTTC. It encodes CASSIAGEDYGYTF.

The V call is TRBV18, the J call TRBJ1-1, with D perhaps matching TRBD1 (5 bases). Germline values: CDR1 KGHSH, CDR2 LQKENI. The V gene lost 4 bases and the J gene lost 2 bases, with 11 bases spanning the gap. This CDR3 comprises 14 residues. CDR3 nucleotides: TGTGCCAGCTCACTCACAGGACCCAACACTGAAGCTTTCTTT. Encoded protein: CASSLTGPNTEAFF.

The table lists this clone with a few counts. The chain recombines TRBV6-2 or TRBV6-3 with TRBJ2-2, with no clear D. Trimming left V 6 bases short and J 0 bases short, with 8 bases between. Germline assignment: CDR1 MNHEY and CDR2 SVGEGT. The CDR3 covers 14 residues. This CDR3 is CASSVQANTGELFF. The CDR3 DNA sequence: TGTGCCAGCAGCGTCCAGGCGAACACCGGGGAGCTGTTTTTT.

The CDR3 reads CASSSSLAGLSYEQYF. Written as DNA, the CDR3 is TGTGCCAGCAGTTCCTCCCTAGCGGGACTCTCCTACGAGCAGTACTTC. This chain joins TRBV27 and TRBJ2-7; 9 bases are shared with TRBD2. CDR3 length: 16 residues. J gave up 0 bases and V 4 bases, and 7 bases lay outside the gene matches. Looked up from germline, CDR1 is MNHEY and CDR2 is SMNVEV (reference sequence).

CDR3 sequence: CATSRTGTGHHETQYF. CDR3 nucleotide sequence: TGTGCCACCAGCAGAACCGGGACAGGGCATCACGAGACCCAGTACTTC. The chain combines TRBV15 with TRBJ2-5; 9 bases are shared with TRBD1. The CDR3 contains 16 residues. V trimming: 2 bases; J trimming: 5 bases; junction bases outside the gene matches: 9. The V gene's germline CDR1 is LNHNV and CDR2 YYDKDF (reference sequence).

The rearrangement uses TRBV5-5 and TRBJ2-7; D is ambiguous. This CDR3 comprises 14 residues. Germline V lookup: CDR1 SGHKS, CDR2 YYEKEE (reference sequence). V was cut by 0 bases and J by 2 bases, with 9 bases left in between. CDR3 loop: CASSLGFLAYEQYF. CDR3 DNA sequence: TGTGCCAGCAGCTTGGGATTCCTAGCCTACGAGCAGTACTTC.

J is TRBJ2-4 and V is TRBV2, with D possibly matching TRBD1 (5 bases). The V end lost 3 bases, the J end lost 1 base, and 7 bases lay between the germline ends. The CDR3 spans 14 residues. The germline V gene has CDR1 SNHLY and CDR2 FYNNEI. The DNA of the CDR3 is TGTGCCAGCAGTGAGGCAGGGGCCAAAAACATTCAGTACTTC. This gives the protein CASSEAGAKNIQYF.

The V call is TRBV18, the J call TRBJ1-2; D is uncertain. Germline CDR1 KGHSH, CDR2 LQKENI. This CDR3 spans 12 amino acids. V dropped 6 bases and J dropped 0 bases, with 5 bases sitting between them. CDR3 bases: TGTGCCAGCTCCCTAGCTAACTATGGCTACACCTTC. This encodes CASSLANYGYTF.

This clone was counted once. The chain carries TRBV29-1 and TRBJ2-2; D possibly corresponds to TRBD2 (5 bases). The V end lost 3 bases, the J end lost 4 bases, and 12 bases lay between the germline ends. The CDR3 has 14 residues. Germline V CDR1 and CDR2: SQVTM, ANQGSEA. The CDR3 is CSVEVAGGTGELFF. CDR3 DNA sequence: TGCAGCGTTGAGGTTGCGGGCGGCACCGGGGAGCTGTTTTTT.

About this clone itself: This CDR3 is also generated by other DNA sequences in the sample. V is TRBV5-1 and J is TRBJ2-7, with TRBD1 as a possible D gene (5 bases). With 1 base removed from V and 0 bases from J, the gap between germline ends came to 5 bases. Germline loops: CDR1 SGHRS, CDR2 YFSETQ. The CDR3 has 13 amino acids. CDR3 DNA sequence: TGCGCCAGCAGCTTGACAGGCTCCTACGAGCAGTACTTC. Its translation is CASSLTGSYEQYF.

This rearrangement joins TRBV24-1 to TRBJ2-5, with 8 bases fitting TRBD1. Germline lookup yields CDR1 KGHDR and CDR2 SFDVKD. The V gene end was trimmed by 0 bases and the J gene end by 5 bases; junction bases not matched to a gene: 1. This CDR3 has 14 amino acids. The CDR3 bases are TGTGCCACCAGTGATTTGCGACAGGGGGAGACCCAGTACTTC. Amino acid sequence: CATSDLRQGETQYF.

CDR3 sequence reads: CASSERTGDGGYTF. CDR3 DNA sequence: TGTGCCAGCAGTGAGAGGACAGGGGACGGTGGCTACACCTTC. The chain uses TRBV6-4 and TRBJ1-2; TRBD1 agrees at 9 bases. The CDR3 extends over 14 amino acids. V trimming: 3 bases; J trimming: 7 bases; junction bases outside the gene matches: 6. Germline CDR1 MRHNA, CDR2 SNTAGT.

The chain carries TRBV5-4 and TRBJ1-4; D is ambiguous. Germline V gene data show CDR1 as SGHNT and CDR2 as YYREEE (reference sequence). Between the trimmed V and J ends, which lost 5 bases and 8 bases, there was a span of 16 bases. The CDR3 length is 14 residues. DNA of the CDR3: TGTGCCAGCAGTCCGGAAGGGAGAGGGGAAAAACTGTTTTTT. Amino acid sequence: CASSPEGRGEKLFF.

The V and J genes are TRBV19 and TRBJ1-2; tentatively, D is TRBD1 (6 bases). The germline V gene encodes CDR1 LNHDA and CDR2 SQIVND (reference sequence). The CDR3 is 13 amino acids. Trimming left V 5 bases short and J 8 bases short, with 15 bases between. This CDR3 is CASSPRYRDGYTF. The CDR3 DNA follows: TGTGCCAGTAGTCCTCGATACAGGGACGGCTACACCTTC.

V gene TRBV5-1 combines with J gene TRBJ2-3, with D possibly TRBD2 on 6 matching bases. The V and J ends lost 4 bases and 4 bases respectively, with 16 bases between them. The germline V gene encodes CDR1 SGHRS and CDR2 YFSETQ. CDR3 length equals 15 residues. The CDR3 sequence: CASSGGTPFADTQYF. CDR3 nucleotides: TGCGCCAGCAGCGGGGGGACTCCATTCGCAGATACGCAGTATTTT. The full variable domain, rest sourced from reference TRBV5-1 and TRBJ2-3, is KAGVTQTPRYLIKTRGQQVTLSCSPISGHRSVSWYQQTPGQGLQFLFEYFSETQRNKGNFPGRFSGRQFSNSRSEMNVSTLELGDSALYLCASSGGTPFADTQYFGPGTRLTVL.